This entry lists 5 T cell receptor beta chains sequenced from one sample in a study of CD8 T cells in ankylosing spondylitis. No antigen has been assigned to these receptors. General observations from the study: Ankylosing spondylitis blood seemed to carry a telltale TCR beta motif made of several highly homologous variants.

TCRdb fed the 5' RACE reads into MiXCR, producing one record per CDR3 protein. The sample holds roughly 400,000 distinct CDR3 sequences, approximately 20% seen once. The sample consisted of blood, either unsorted or a sorted T cell fraction (not recorded which). The receptors here all came from a male donor with ankylosing spondylitis.

This clonotype was detected only a few times. The chain joins TRBV7-8 to TRBJ2-1; 9 nucleotides match TRBD2. The length of the CDR3 is 15 residues. V lost 6 bases to trimming and J lost 2 bases; unmatched junction nucleotides: 5. Germline lookup yields CDR1 SGHVS and CDR2 FQNEAQ. The DNA for the CDR3 is TGTGCCAGCAGGCTCCTAGCGGGAACCTACAATGAGCAGTTCTTC. Amino acids: CASRLLAGTYNEQFF.

The chain employs TRBV5-1 and TRBJ1-1; D ambiguous. The CDR3 spans 16 residues. V was trimmed by 0 bases and J by 0 bases, leaving 12 bases between them. Germline V gene lookup returns CDR1 SGHRS and CDR2 YFSETQ. The CDR3 sequence: CASSLESPGLNTEAFF. The CDR3 DNA sequence: TGCGCCAGCAGCTTGGAAAGCCCAGGCTTGAACACTGAAGCTTTCTTT. The variable domain in full, completed from reference TRBV5-1 and TRBJ1-1, reads KAGVTQTPRYLIKTRGQQVTLSCSPISGHRSVSWYQQTPGQGLQFLFEYFSETQRNKGNFPGRFSGRQFSNSRSEMNVSTLELGDSALYLCASSLESPGLNTEAFFGQGTRLTVV.

The chain combines TRBV7-9 with TRBJ2-2; 10 bases fit TRBD2. J was trimmed by 0 bases and V by 6 bases; bases with no gene match: 4. This CDR3 contains 16 residues. From germline, CDR1 is SEHNR and CDR2 FQNEAQ (reference sequence). The CDR3 region has the DNA TGTGCCAGCAGATCAGCGGGAGGGTCGAACACCGGGGAGCTGTTTTTT. Protein: CASRSAGGSNTGELFF. The full variable domain, rest sourced from reference TRBV7-9 and TRBJ2-2, is DTGVSQNPRHKITKRGQNVTFRCDPISEHNRLYWYRQTLGQGPEFLTYFQNEAQLEKSRLLSDRFSAERPKGSFSTLEIQRTEQGDSAMYLCASRSAGGSNTGELFFGEGSRLTVL.

This clonotype was recorded many times. The rearrangement joins TRBV18 to TRBJ2-1; D is ambiguous. The CDR3 has 16 residues. V was cut by 0 bases and J by 4 bases, with 13 bases left in between. Germline CDR1 reads KGHSH; CDR2 reads LQKENI. The CDR3 is CASSPPGTAVYNEQFF. CDR3 in DNA: TGTGCCAGCTCACCACCTGGAACAGCCGTTTACAATGAGCAGTTCTTC.

V is TRBV5-1 and J is TRBJ2-1; D gene ambiguous. This CDR3 region has 16 residues. Trimming removed 0 bases at V and 0 bases at J, with 10 bases between. Germline-derived CDR1 and CDR2 are SGHRS and YFSETQ. The CDR3 loop reads CASSLGRNPSYNEQFF. The DNA for the CDR3 is TGCGCCAGCAGCTTGGGACGGAACCCCTCCTACAATGAGCAGTTCTTC.